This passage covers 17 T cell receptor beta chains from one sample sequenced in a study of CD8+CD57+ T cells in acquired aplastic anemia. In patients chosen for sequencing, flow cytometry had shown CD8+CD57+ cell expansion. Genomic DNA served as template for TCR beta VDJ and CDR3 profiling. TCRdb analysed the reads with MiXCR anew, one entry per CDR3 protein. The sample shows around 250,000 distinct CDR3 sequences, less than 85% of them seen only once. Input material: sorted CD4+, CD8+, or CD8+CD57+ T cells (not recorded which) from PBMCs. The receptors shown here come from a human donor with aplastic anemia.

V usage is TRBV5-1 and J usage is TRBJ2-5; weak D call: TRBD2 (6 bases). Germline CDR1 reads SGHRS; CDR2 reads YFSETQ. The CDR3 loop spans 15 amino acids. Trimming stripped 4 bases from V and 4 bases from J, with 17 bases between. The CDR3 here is CASSRIQDYGETQYF. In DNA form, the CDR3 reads TGCGCCAGCAGCCGAATTCAGGACTATGGAGAGACCCAGTACTTC.

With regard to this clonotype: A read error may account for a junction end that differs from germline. CDR3 nucleotide sequence: TGTGCCAGCAGTCAAGGGGACAGGGACACAGATACGCAGTATTTTTTC. Amino acid sequence: CASSQGDRDTDTQYFF. This rearrangement joins TRBV7-9 to TRBJ2-1; TRBD1 agrees at 9 bases. CDR3 size: 16 residues. In germline, CDR1 is SEHNR, CDR2 FQNEAQ (reference sequence).

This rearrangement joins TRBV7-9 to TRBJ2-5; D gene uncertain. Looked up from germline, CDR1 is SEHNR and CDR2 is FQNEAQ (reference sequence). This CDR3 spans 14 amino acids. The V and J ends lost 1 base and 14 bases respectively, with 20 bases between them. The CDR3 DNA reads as TGTGCCAGCAGCTTAGTCTCCGGGCAAGTGACCTATTACTTC. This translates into CASSLVSGQVTYYF.

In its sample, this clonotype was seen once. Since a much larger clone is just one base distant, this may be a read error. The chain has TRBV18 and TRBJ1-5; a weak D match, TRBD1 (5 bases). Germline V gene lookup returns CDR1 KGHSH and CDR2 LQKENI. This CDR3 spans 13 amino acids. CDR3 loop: CASSSGSNQSQHF. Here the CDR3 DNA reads TGTGCCAGCTCATCAGGGAGCAATCAGTCCCAGCATTTT.

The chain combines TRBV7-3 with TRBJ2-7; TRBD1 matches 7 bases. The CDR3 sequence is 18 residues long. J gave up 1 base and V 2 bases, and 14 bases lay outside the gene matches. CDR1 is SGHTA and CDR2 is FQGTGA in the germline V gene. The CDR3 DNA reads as TGTGCCAGCAGCTTAGATCTGACAGGGAACACTGAATCCTACGAGCAGTACGTC. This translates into CASSLDLTGNTESYEQYV.

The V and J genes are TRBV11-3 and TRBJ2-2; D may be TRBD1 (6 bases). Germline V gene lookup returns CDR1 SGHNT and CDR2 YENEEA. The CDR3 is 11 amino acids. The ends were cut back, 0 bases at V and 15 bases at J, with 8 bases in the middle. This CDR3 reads CASSLDRTVFF. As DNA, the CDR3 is TGTGCCAGCAGCTTAGATCGGACAGTGTTTTTT.

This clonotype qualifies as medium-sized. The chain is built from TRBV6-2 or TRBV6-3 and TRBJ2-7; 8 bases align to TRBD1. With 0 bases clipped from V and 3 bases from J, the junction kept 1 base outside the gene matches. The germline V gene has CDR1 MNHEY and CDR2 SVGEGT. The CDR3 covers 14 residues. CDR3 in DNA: TGTGCCAGCAGTTACTCGGGGACAGGCTACGAGCAGTACTTC. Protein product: CASSYSGTGYEQYF.

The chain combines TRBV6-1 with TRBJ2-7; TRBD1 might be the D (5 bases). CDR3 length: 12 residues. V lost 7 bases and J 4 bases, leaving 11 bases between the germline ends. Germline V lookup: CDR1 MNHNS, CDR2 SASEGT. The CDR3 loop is CASKDTTYEQYV. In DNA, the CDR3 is TGTGCCAGCAAGGACACAACTTACGAGCAGTACGTC.

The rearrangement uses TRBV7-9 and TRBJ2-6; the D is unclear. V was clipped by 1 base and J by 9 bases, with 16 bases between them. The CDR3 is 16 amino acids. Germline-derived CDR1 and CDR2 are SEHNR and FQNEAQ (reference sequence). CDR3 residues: CASSLVTVAVFNVLTF. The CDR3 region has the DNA TGTGCCAGCAGCTTAGTCACAGTGGCAGTGTTCAACGTCCTGACTTTC. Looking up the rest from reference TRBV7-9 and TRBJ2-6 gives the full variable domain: DTGVSQNPRHKITKRGQNVTFRCDPISEHNRLYWYRQTLGQGPEFLTYFQNEAQLEKSRLLSDRFSAERPKGSFSTLEIQRTEQGDSAMYLCASSLVTVAVFNVLTFGAGSRLTVL.

CDR3 loop: CASSAGQGFNTQYF. DNA for the CDR3: TGTGCCAGCAGCGCGGGACAGGGGTTCAATACGCAGTATTTT. V usage is TRBV5-6 and J usage is TRBJ2-3; 10 bases are a match to TRBD1. The CDR3 sequence is 14 residues long. Per germline, CDR1 SGHDT and CDR2 YYEEEE. With 4 bases clipped from V and 7 bases from J, the junction kept 6 bases outside the gene matches. Looking up the rest from reference TRBV5-6 and TRBJ2-3 gives the full variable domain: DAGVTQSPTHLIKTRGQQVTLRCSPKSGHDTVSWYQQALGQGPQFIFQYYEEEERQRGNFPDRFSGHQFPNYSSELNVNALLLGDSALYLCASSAGQGFNTQYFGPGTRLTVL.

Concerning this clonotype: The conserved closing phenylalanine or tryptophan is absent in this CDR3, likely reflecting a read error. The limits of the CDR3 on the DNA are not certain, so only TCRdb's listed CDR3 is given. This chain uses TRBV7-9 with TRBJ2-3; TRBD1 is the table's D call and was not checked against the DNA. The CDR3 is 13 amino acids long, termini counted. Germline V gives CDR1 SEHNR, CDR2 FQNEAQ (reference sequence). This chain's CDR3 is CASSVGSAKSSSL.

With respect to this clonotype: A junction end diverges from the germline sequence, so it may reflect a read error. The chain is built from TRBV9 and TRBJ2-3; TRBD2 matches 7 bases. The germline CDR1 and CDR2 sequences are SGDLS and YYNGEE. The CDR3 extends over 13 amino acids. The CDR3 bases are TGTGTCAGCGGGGACGGGTCCACAGATACGCAGTATTTT. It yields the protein CVSGDGSTDTQYF.

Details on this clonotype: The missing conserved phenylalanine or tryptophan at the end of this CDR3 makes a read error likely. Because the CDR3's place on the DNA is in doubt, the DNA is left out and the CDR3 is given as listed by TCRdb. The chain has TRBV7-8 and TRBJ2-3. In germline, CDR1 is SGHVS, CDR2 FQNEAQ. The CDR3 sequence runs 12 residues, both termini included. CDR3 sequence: CASSSARGTETY.

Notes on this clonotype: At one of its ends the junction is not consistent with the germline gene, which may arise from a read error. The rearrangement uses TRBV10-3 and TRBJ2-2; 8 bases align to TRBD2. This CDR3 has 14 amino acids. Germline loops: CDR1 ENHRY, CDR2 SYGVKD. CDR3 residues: CASSDGTSTGELFF. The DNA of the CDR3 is TGTGCCAGCAGTGACGGGACTAGCACCGGGGAGCTGTTTTTT.

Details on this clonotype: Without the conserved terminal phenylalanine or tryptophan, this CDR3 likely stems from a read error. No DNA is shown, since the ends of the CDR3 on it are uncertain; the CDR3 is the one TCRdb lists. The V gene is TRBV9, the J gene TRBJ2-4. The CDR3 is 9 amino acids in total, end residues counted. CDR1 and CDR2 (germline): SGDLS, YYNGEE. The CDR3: CASSVYQNS.

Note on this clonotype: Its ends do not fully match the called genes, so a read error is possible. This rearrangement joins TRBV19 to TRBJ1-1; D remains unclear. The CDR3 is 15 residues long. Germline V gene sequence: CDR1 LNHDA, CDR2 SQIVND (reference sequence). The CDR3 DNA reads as TGTGCCAGTAGTATAGCTAGGGCAGCCTACAATGAAGATTTCTTT. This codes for CASSIARAAYNEDFF.

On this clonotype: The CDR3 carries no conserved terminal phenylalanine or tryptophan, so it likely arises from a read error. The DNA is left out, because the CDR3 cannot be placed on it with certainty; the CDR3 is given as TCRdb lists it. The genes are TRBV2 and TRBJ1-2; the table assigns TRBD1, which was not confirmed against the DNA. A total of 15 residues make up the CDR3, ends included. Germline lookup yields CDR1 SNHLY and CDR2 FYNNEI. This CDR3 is CASSVGGIHEQVFGP.